Below, 18 T cell receptor beta chains from the same sample are listed, as sequenced in a study of blood T cells in healthy people across ages. Primed by a sample-barcoded 5' primer and a J-beta primer mix, a second PCR proceeded for about 6 to 12 cycles. In TCRdb, the 5' RACE reads were re-called with MiXCR into one record per CDR3 protein. The sample holds approximately 360,000 distinct CDR3 sequences, roughly half seen once. Sequenced input: blood. The receptors come from a man aged 55 to 70 in good health.

This chain links TRBV11-2 with TRBJ1-2; D not certain. The CDR3 covers 14 residues. In germline, CDR1 is SGHAT, CDR2 FQNNGV. V was clipped by 5 bases and J by 4 bases, with 14 bases between them. In DNA form, the CDR3 reads TGTGCCAGCAGCCCCACCGTGGAACGCTATGGCTACACCTTC. Residues: CASSPTVERYGYTF.

The chain links TRBV21-1 to TRBJ2-7; the DNA was not used to check the table's D call, TRBD2. TRBV21-1 constitutes a pseudogene. The CDR3 has 16 amino acids. The CDR3 sequence is CASSKLLAGQTYEQYF. The CDR3 region has the DNA TGTGCCAGCAGCAAACTTCTAGCGGGGCAGACCTACGAGCAGTACTTC.

This chain joins TRBV20-1 and TRBJ2-3; D may be TRBD1 or TRBD2 (5 bases each). Germline lookup yields CDR1 DFQATT and CDR2 SNEGSKA (reference sequence). The V gene lost 5 bases and the J gene lost 6 bases, with 12 bases spanning the gap. The CDR3 covers 12 residues. The DNA for the CDR3 is TGCAGTGCTTCGGGGCGCAGTGATACGCAGTATTTT. This gives the protein CSASGRSDTQYF.

The genes are TRBV10-3 and TRBJ2-1, with TRBD2 identical over 11 bases. After removal of 3 bases from V and 3 bases from J, the junction contained 4 bases not matched to a gene. This CDR3 has 16 amino acids. The germline V gene has CDR1 ENHRY and CDR2 SYGVKD. The CDR3 here is CAISDTSGSYYNEQFF. The CDR3 DNA sequence: TGTGCCATCAGTGATACTAGCGGGAGCTACTACAATGAGCAGTTCTTC.

About this clonotype: A much larger clone lies a single base off, so this may be a read error. The chain employs TRBV5-1 and TRBJ2-6, with unresolved D. V was clipped by 1 base and J by 0 bases, with 8 bases between them. CDR1 is SGHRS and CDR2 is YFSETQ in the germline V gene. CDR3 length: 16 residues. CDR3 nucleotide sequence: TGCGCCAGCAGCTTGAGTCGGGCCTCTGGGGCCAACGTCCTGACTTTC. As protein: CASSLSRASGANVLTF.

This clonotype has just a few counts. The V and J genes are TRBV7-9 and TRBJ1-1; D uncertain. The CDR3 is 14 amino acids. Trimming pared 5 bases from V and 0 bases from J, leaving 10 bases between. CDR1 is SEHNR and CDR2 is FQNEAQ in the germline V gene (reference sequence). CDR3: CASSPTNLNTEAFF. CDR3 sequence (DNA): TGTGCCAGCAGCCCGACGAATTTGAACACTGAAGCTTTCTTT.

Only one count was recorded for this clonotype. The V call is TRBV20-1, the J call TRBJ2-3; D call uncertain. Between the trimmed V and J ends, which lost 0 bases and 13 bases, there was a span of 14 bases. The CDR3 consists of 12 residues. CDR1 is DFQATT, CDR2 SNEGSKA, per germline (reference sequence). The CDR3 is CSARDFGSLEYF. The CDR3, as DNA: TGCAGTGCTAGAGATTTTGGTAGCTTGGAGTATTTT.

Many counts were recorded for this clonotype. This chain connects TRBV12-3 or TRBV12-4 to TRBJ2-5; 9 bases map to TRBD1. The length of the CDR3 is 14 residues. V gave up 7 bases and J gave up 5 bases; unmatched junction bases: 8. In DNA form, the CDR3 reads TGTGCCAGCACCCGAGGACAGGGGTATGAGACCCAGTACTTC. Translated, it gives CASTRGQGYETQYF.

This clonotype was found a few times. V usage is TRBV14 and J usage is TRBJ2-1, with D tentatively TRBD2 (5 bases). Germline loops: CDR1 SGHDN, CDR2 FVKESK. V shed 1 base and J shed 5 bases, with 15 bases lying between them. This CDR3 has 16 residues. The CDR3 region is CASSQGTRTRHNEQFF. Here the CDR3 DNA reads TGTGCCAGCAGCCAAGGGACGAGGACTCGCCACAATGAGCAGTTCTTC.

Only one count was recorded for this clonotype. The chain joins TRBV2 to TRBJ1-6; D possibly corresponds to TRBD1 (5 bases). Germline CDR1 reads SNHLY; CDR2 reads FYNNEI. V lost 7 bases and J lost 10, with 11 bases in between. The CDR3 covers 12 residues. CDR3: CASMGLRSPLHF. CDR3 in DNA: TGTGCCAGCATGGGGCTTCGGTCACCCCTCCACTTT.

This clonotype appeared a few times. CDR3 protein: CASSLARVGTDTQYF. In DNA form, the CDR3 reads TGCGCCAGCAGCTTGGCCAGGGTTGGCACAGATACGCAGTATTTT. V and J are TRBV5-1 and TRBJ2-3, with TRBD1 as a possible D gene (5 bases). CDR3 size: 15 residues. In germline, CDR1 is SGHRS, CDR2 YFSETQ. Trimming pared 0 bases from V and 1 base from J, leaving 9 bases between.

This sequence joins TRBV6-5 and TRBJ2-7, with TRBD1 matching over 8 bases. Unmatched junction bases numbered 9, after V lost 4 bases and J lost 1 base. The CDR3 length is 16 residues. Germline V lookup: CDR1 MNHEY, CDR2 SVGAGI. As DNA, the CDR3 is TGTGCCAGCAGTTTAGGACAGGGAGTGGGGTCCTACGAGCAGTACTTC. Its translation: CASSLGQGVGSYEQYF.

The V and J genes are TRBV5-4 and TRBJ1-5, with a weak D call TRBD1 (5 bases). Between the trimmed V and J ends, which lost 4 bases and 2 bases, there was a span of 7 bases. The CDR3 is 13 amino acids. Germline CDR1 is SGHNT and CDR2 is YYREEE (reference sequence). CDR3 sequence (DNA): TGTGCCAGCAGCACGGGGCGCAATCAGCCCCAGCATTTT. This sequence encodes CASSTGRNQPQHF.

The chain is built from TRBV20-1 and TRBJ2-3; 12 bases match TRBD2. The CDR3 is made up of 19 amino acids. Germline V CDR1 and CDR2: DFQATT, SNEGSKA (reference sequence). V lost 5 bases to trimming and J lost 4 bases; unmatched junction nucleotides: 19. CDR3 sequence reads: CSALDPSGRAGFPPDTQYF. CDR3 sequence (DNA): TGCAGTGCTCTAGACCCTAGCGGGAGGGCTGGGTTCCCCCCAGATACGCAGTATTTT.

This clonotype was seen a handful of times. The CDR3 protein is CASSPNSGQVDIQYF. CDR3 bases: TGTGCCAGCAGCCCTAACTCCGGACAGGTAGACATTCAGTACTTC. V and J are TRBV13 and TRBJ2-4; TRBD1 matches 7 bases. CDR3 size: 15 residues. Germline CDR1 is PRHDT and CDR2 is FYEKMQ (reference sequence). J was trimmed by 8 bases and V by 5 bases; bases with no gene match: 12. Complete variable domain (other parts from reference TRBV13 and TRBJ2-4): AAGVIQSPRHLIKEKRETATLKCYPIPRHDTVYWYQQGPGQDPQFLISFYEKMQSDKGSIPDRFSAQQFSDYHSELNMSSLELGDSALYFCASSPNSGQVDIQYFGAGTRLSVL.

This chain connects TRBV6-6 to TRBJ2-5, with 7 bases matching TRBD1. Unmatched junction bases numbered 8, after V lost 2 bases and J lost 5 bases. Looked up from germline, CDR1 is MNHNY and CDR2 is SVGAGI (reference sequence). The CDR3 contains 15 residues. Here the CDR3 DNA reads TGTGCCAGCAGTTACGAGAGGGGGCGCGGGGAGACCCAGTACTTC. It yields the protein CASSYERGRGETQYF.

The chain couples TRBV20-1 to TRBJ2-5; TRBD2 matches 10 bases. The J call may be faulty, since TRBJ2-7 better matches the DNA end. Per the germline V gene, CDR1 is DFQATT and CDR2 is SNEGSKA (reference sequence). The CDR3 runs to 18 residues. The CDR3 here is CSARDPSGLAELDYEQYF. CDR3 sequence (DNA): TGCAGTGCTAGAGATCCCTCAGGACTAGCGGAGTTGGATTACGAGCAGTACTTC.

The CDR3 DNA reads TGTGCCAGCAGCGGGACAGGGGCTGGGGACATTCAGTACTTC. Amino acids: CASSGTGAGDIQYF. V and J are TRBV28 and TRBJ2-4; TRBD1 agrees at 10 bases. Trimming took 6 bases from V and 8 from J; bases not matched to a gene: 7. Germline CDR1 is MDHEN and CDR2 is SYDVKM. The length of the CDR3 is 14 residues.